This T cell receptor beta chain originates from a study of T-cell reconstitution after alpha-beta-depleted transplantation in children. Worth noting for this clonotype: Its target is not known.

Study outcomes and limitations: T-cell numbers and diversity one year post-transplant derived largely from freshly generated T cells. In patients about two months after transplant, alpha-beta T cells reportedly arose from several hundred expanded graft clones.

Unique molecular identifiers were incorporated during preparation of the TCRbeta library. TCRdb re-analysed the PCR reads in MiXCR, keeping a single row per CDR3 protein. The repertoire holds 780,000 or so distinct CDR3 sequences, with 15% to 20% as singletons. Trimming cost V 0 bases and J 5 bases, with 13 bases left between them. This CDR3 has 15 amino acids. The germline V gene has CDR1 SGHTA and CDR2 FQGNSA. This clonotype was obtained from a male patient between 10 and 17 years old who had a stem cell transplant for acute lymphoblastic leukemia, so the T cells may come from the graft donor. Here the sequenced sample was PBMCs, mostly from graft donor cells, taken 360 days after TCRalphabeta/CD19-depleted stem cell transplant. The chain combines TRBV7-2 with TRBJ2-5; D is perhaps TRBD1 or TRBD2 (5 bases each). The CDR3 DNA reads TGTGCCAGCAGCTTAGCAAAGACAGCGGCGGAGACCCAGTACTTC. This codes for CASSLAKTAAETQYF. Combining the CDR3 with reference TRBV7-2 and TRBJ2-5 gives the whole variable domain GAGVSQSPSNKVTEKGKDVELRCDPISGHTALYWYRQSLGQGLEFLIYFQGNSAPDKSGLPSDRFSAERTGGSVSTLTIQRTQQEDSAVYLCASSLAKTAAETQYFGPGTRLLVL.